Following are 22 T cell receptor beta chains from one sample sequenced in a study of beta chain features in type 1 diabetes. Of the isolated RNA, all was reverse transcribed, and so the sequenced material was expressed TCRB transcripts. Here immunoSEQ multiplex PCR was the method, and the copy in TCRdb shows in-frame clones only, minus some. The sample holds 250,000 to 350,000 clones; around 15% are singletons and the top ten take more than 0.015%. General study results and limits: In all four CD4+ subsets, TCRB CDR3 length was significantly, moderately reduced in type 1 diabetes.

Their target antigens are unknown. Sequencing was done on a sample of naive CD4+ T cells from blood. The receptors shown here come from a man younger than 40 with type 1 diabetes.

The chain joins TRBV7-2 to TRBJ2-3, with unresolved D. CDR3 length: 15 amino acids. V was cut by 1 base and J by 2 bases, with 10 bases left in between. CDR1 SGHTA and CDR2 FQGNSA come from the germline V gene. The CDR3 sequence is CASSLVASYTDTQYF. In DNA, the CDR3 is TGTGCCAGCAGCTTAGTGGCCAGTTACACAGATACGCAGTATTTT.

J is TRBJ2-6 and V is TRBV7-9, with D possibly TRBD2 on 5 matching bases. Germline CDR1 SEHNR, CDR2 FQNEAQ (reference sequence). The CDR3 consists of 15 residues. Trimming removed 5 bases from V and 2 bases from J, with 10 bases in between. DNA of the CDR3: TGTGCCAGCAGCACTAGGGTGACTGGGGCCAACGTCCTGACTTTC. Translation: CASSTRVTGANVLTF. The full variable domain, its missing parts supplied by reference TRBV7-9 and TRBJ2-6, is DTGVSQNPRHKITKRGQNVTFRCDPISEHNRLYWYRQTLGQGPEFLTYFQNEAQLEKSRLLSDRFSAERPKGSFSTLEIQRTEQGDSAMYLCASSTRVTGANVLTFGAGSRLTVL.

This clone was seen only a few times. CDR3 loop: CASSLPNSGAYKNIQYF. The DNA for the CDR3 is TGCGCCAGCAGCTTGCCGAACTCAGGGGCCTACAAAAACATTCAGTACTTC. The V call is TRBV5-1, the J call TRBJ2-4, with a weak D call TRBD1 (6 bases). The germline gives CDR1 SGHRS, CDR2 YFSETQ. Trimming cost V 1 base and J 3 bases, with 17 bases left between them. The CDR3 is made up of 17 amino acids.

V usage is TRBV11-2 and J usage is TRBJ2-5, with 10 bases lining up with TRBD2. The CDR3 is 14 amino acids. Trimming removed 5 bases from V and 4 bases from J; junction bases left unmatched: 4. Germline V gene sequence: CDR1 SGHAT, CDR2 FQNNGV. CDR3 bases: TGTGCCAGCAGCGGGGCTAGCGGGAGAGAGACCCAGTACTTC. It encodes CASSGASGRETQYF.

The J gene is TRBJ2-1, the V gene TRBV25-1, with 11 positions matching TRBD1. The V segment lost 8 bases and the J segment 4 bases; nucleotides outside the gene matches: 13. CDR3 size: 17 residues. The V gene's germline CDR1 is MGHDK and CDR2 SYGVNS. The DNA of the CDR3 is TGTGCCAGCTCCAAATGGGCGGGGACAGGGGGTTACAATGAGCAGTTCTTC. Its protein product is CASSKWAGTGGYNEQFF.

The rearrangement joins TRBV2 to TRBJ2-1; 9 positions agree with TRBD2. With 4 bases clipped from V and 5 bases from J, the junction kept 12 bases outside the gene matches. In germline, CDR1 is SNHLY, CDR2 FYNNEI. The CDR3 contains 17 residues. In DNA form, the CDR3 reads TGTGCCAGCAGTGGCGAGGTCACTAGCGGGCAGAACAATGAGCAGTTCTTC. Its translation is CASSGEVTSGQNNEQFF.

This clone was detected a few times. The V gene is TRBV7-9, the J gene TRBJ2-7, with TRBD2 matching 8 bases. The length of the CDR3 is 13 residues. Trimming took 4 bases from V and 6 from J; bases not matched to a gene: 5. The germline V gene encodes CDR1 SEHNR and CDR2 FQNEAQ (reference sequence). As DNA, the CDR3 is TGTGCCAGCAGCTCTCGGAGCGGGAGCGAGCAGTACTTC. Translated, it gives CASSSRSGSEQYF. The whole variable domain, remainder taken from reference TRBV7-9 and TRBJ2-7, is DTGVSQNPRHKITKRGQNVTFRCDPISEHNRLYWYRQTLGQGPEFLTYFQNEAQLEKSRLLSDRFSAERPKGSFSTLEIQRTEQGDSAMYLCASSSRSGSEQYFGPGTRLTVT.

This chain uses TRBV19 with TRBJ2-1; possible D gene TRBD2, 6 bases. The CDR3 loop spans 15 amino acids. In germline, CDR1 is LNHDA, CDR2 SQIVND (reference sequence). V was cut by 3 bases and J by 5 bases, with 14 bases left in between. The CDR3 nucleotides are TGTGCCAGTAGTATTTTAAGCGGGTATAACAATGAGCAGTTCTTC. Translating it yields CASSILSGYNNEQFF.

As regards this clone: The sample has other DNA sequences that encode this CDR3 too. This sequence joins TRBV11-2 and TRBJ2-1; 8 positions agree with TRBD1. Germline CDR1 SGHAT, CDR2 FQNNGV. The CDR3 sequence is 13 residues long. V lost 1 base and J lost 8; bases outside the gene matches: 1. The CDR3 here is CASSLAGGDEQFF. The CDR3 coding sequence is TGTGCCAGCAGCTTAGCAGGGGGCGATGAGCAGTTCTTC.

The chain couples TRBV27 to TRBJ2-1; 10 nucleotides agree with TRBD2. Unmatched junction bases numbered 10, after V lost 5 bases and J lost 6 bases. CDR1 and CDR2 from the germline V gene are MNHEY and SMNVEV (reference sequence). The CDR3 sequence is 16 residues long. The CDR3 protein is CASSPLLAGVANEQFF. CDR3 nucleotide sequence: TGTGCCAGCAGTCCCCTTCTAGCGGGAGTGGCCAATGAGCAGTTCTTC.

This clone was found a few times. The chain employs TRBV9 and TRBJ1-2; tentatively, D is TRBD1 (5 bases). V was pared by 5 bases and J by 4 bases, with 12 bases between. This CDR3 is built from 13 residues. Germline-derived CDR1 and CDR2 are SGDLS and YYNGEE. CDR3 coding DNA: TGTGCCAGCAGTCAGGGCCAAACCTATGGCTACACCTTC. Translation: CASSQGQTYGYTF.

This sequence joins TRBV4-2 and TRBJ2-1; TRBD2 agrees at 10 bases. The CDR3 runs 17 residues. Germline assignment: CDR1 LGHNA and CDR2 YNFKEQ. The trim removed 1 base at V and 4 bases at J, leaving 7 bases unmatched. CDR3 protein: CASSQGQLAGGYNEQFF. The DNA of the CDR3 is TGTGCCAGCAGCCAAGGCCAATTAGCGGGAGGTTACAATGAGCAGTTCTTC.

The rearrangement joins TRBV19 to TRBJ1-1; D is perhaps TRBD1 (5 bases). The CDR3 sequence is 14 residues long. Germline assignment: CDR1 LNHDA and CDR2 SQIVND (reference sequence). V gave up 2 bases and J gave up 3 bases, with 10 bases separating them. The CDR3 DNA is TGTGCCAGTAGTATACCGACAGCCCACACTGAAGCTTTCTTT. Translation: CASSIPTAHTEAFF.

The chain carries TRBV9 and TRBJ1-2; D is perhaps TRBD1 (5 bases). The V and J ends lost 2 bases and 10 bases respectively, with 21 bases between them. This CDR3 has 15 amino acids. Germline-derived CDR1 and CDR2 are SGDLS and YYNGEE. DNA for the CDR3: TGTGCCAGCAGCGTTGAGGGAACGGGGGTCCTGTCCTACACCTTC. Residues: CASSVEGTGVLSYTF.

The table lists this clone with a count of one. The chain combines TRBV7-2 with TRBJ2-3; 12 bases line up with TRBD2. There are 16 residues in the CDR3. The ends lost 4 bases at V and 7 bases at J; junction bases unmatched: 9. Germline V gene lookup returns CDR1 SGHTA and CDR2 FQGNSA. The CDR3 DNA reads as TGTGCCAGCAGCTCCCTGACTAGCGGGAGTATTAATACGCAGTATTTT. This translates into CASSSLTSGSINTQYF.

The chain employs TRBV4-3 and TRBJ2-3, with 13 bases that match TRBD2. The CDR3 is 16 residues long. The J segment lost 4 bases and the V segment lost 4 bases, leaving 5 bases of the junction unmatched. Germline CDR1 reads LGHNA; CDR2 reads YSLEER. CDR3 in DNA: TGCGCCAGCAGCCCTGGGACTAGCGGGACTGCAGATACGCAGTATTTT. It codes for CASSPGTSGTADTQYF.

The gene calls are TRBV6-5 and TRBJ2-1; D gene ambiguous. The CDR3 covers 12 residues. Looked up from germline, CDR1 is MNHEY and CDR2 is SVGAGI. V lost 5 bases, J lost 8 bases, and 10 bases lay in between. CDR3 DNA: TGTGCCAGCAGTCCTCTACGCGATGAGCAGTTCTTC. Translating it yields CASSPLRDEQFF.

The chain couples TRBV7-9 to TRBJ2-1; D is undetermined. V lost 6 bases and J lost 2, with 14 bases in between. This CDR3 has 15 residues. Germline CDR1 SEHNR, CDR2 FQNEAQ (reference sequence). The CDR3 is CASSSDSYTYNEQFF. The CDR3 DNA reads as TGTGCCAGCAGTTCCGACTCCTATACCTACAATGAGCAGTTCTTC.

This clone occurred a few times. V usage is TRBV7-8 and J usage is TRBJ2-7; TRBD2 agrees at 8 bases. The CDR3 is made up of 15 amino acids. Germline lookup yields CDR1 SGHVS and CDR2 FQNEAQ. Trimming cost V 5 bases and J 3 bases; bases outside gene matches: 9. CDR3 sequence: CASSTGLARGYEQYF. CDR3 coding DNA: TGTGCCAGCAGCACTGGACTAGCTCGCGGCTACGAGCAGTACTTC. The whole variable domain, filled in from reference TRBV7-8 and TRBJ2-7, reads GAGVSQSPRYKVAKRGQDVALRCDPISGHVSLFWYQQALGQGPEFLTYFQNEAQLDKSGLPSDRFFAERPEGSVSTLKIQRTQQEDSAVYLCASSTGLARGYEQYFGPGTRLTVT.

This clone was detected only a few times. The V call is TRBV18, the J call TRBJ2-5, with D perhaps TRBD1 (5 bases). CDR3 length: 15 residues. The V and J ends lost 0 bases and 2 bases respectively, with 10 bases between them. The germline V gene encodes CDR1 KGHSH and CDR2 LQKENI. In nucleotides, the CDR3 is TGTGCCAGCTCACCACCCACAGGACAACAAGAGACCCAGTACTTC. Translating gives CASSPPTGQQETQYF.

The rearrangement links TRBV28 to TRBJ2-3; 14 positions agree with TRBD2. The CDR3 runs 18 residues. Unmatched junction bases numbered 6, after V lost 3 bases and J lost 1 base. Germline CDR1 MDHEN, CDR2 SYDVKM. This CDR3 is CASSLSGLAGGGTDTQYF. CDR3 sequence (DNA): TGTGCCAGCAGTTTGTCTGGACTAGCGGGAGGTGGCACAGATACGCAGTATTTT.

This clone has just a few counts. The chain carries TRBV18 and TRBJ1-1, with D possibly matching TRBD1 (5 bases). CDR3 length: 15 residues. V lost 6 bases to trimming and J lost 0 bases, with 14 bases between them. Germline V gene data show CDR1 as KGHSH and CDR2 as LQKENI. CDR3 amino acids: CASSPQGPVNTEAFF. The CDR3 region has the DNA TGTGCCAGCTCCCCGCAGGGCCCAGTGAACACTGAAGCTTTCTTT.